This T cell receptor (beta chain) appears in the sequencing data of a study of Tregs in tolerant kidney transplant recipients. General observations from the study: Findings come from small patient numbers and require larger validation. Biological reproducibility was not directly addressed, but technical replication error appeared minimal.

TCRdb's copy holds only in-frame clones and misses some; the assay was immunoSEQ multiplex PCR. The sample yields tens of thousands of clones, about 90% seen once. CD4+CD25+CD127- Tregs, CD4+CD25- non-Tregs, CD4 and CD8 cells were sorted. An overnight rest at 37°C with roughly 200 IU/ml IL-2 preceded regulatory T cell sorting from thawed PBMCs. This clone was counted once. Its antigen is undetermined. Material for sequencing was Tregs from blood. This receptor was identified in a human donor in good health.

In nucleotides, the CDR3 is TGTGCCAGCAGGTTCGGGAGTTTGTACGAGCAGTACTTC. Residues: CASRFGSLYEQYF. The gene calls are TRBV6-5 and TRBJ2-7, with a weak D call TRBD2 (6 bases). V lost 6 bases and J lost 4, with 13 bases in between. The length of the CDR3 is 13 residues. In germline, CDR1 is MNHEY, CDR2 SVGAGI.